This entry lists 23 T cell receptor beta chains sequenced from one sample in a study of control samples from healthy donors and cancer patients. The method was immunoSEQ multiplex PCR; TCRdb's version includes in-frame clones alone and lacks a portion of them. The data contain 80,000 to 100,000 clones, 88% of them singletons. Sequenced: blood. These receptors were collected from a man younger than 45 in good health.

The V call is TRBV14, the J call TRBJ2-1; D is possibly TRBD2 (7 bases). V was cut by 2 bases and J by 8 bases, with 10 bases left in between. There are 13 residues in the CDR3. CDR1 is SGHDN, CDR2 FVKESK, per germline. CDR3 residues: CASSQWGGDEQFF. The CDR3 coding sequence is TGTGCCAGCAGCCAATGGGGGGGCGATGAGCAGTTCTTC.

This chain connects TRBV19 to TRBJ1-2; 8 bases are a match to TRBD1. CDR3 size: 15 residues. The V gene end was trimmed by 5 bases and the J gene end by 2 bases; junction bases not matched to a gene: 7. CDR1 and CDR2 (germline): LNHDA, SQIVND (reference sequence). In nucleotides, the CDR3 is TGTGCCAGTAGTTCACCGGGACAGGCGAACTATGGCTACACCTTC. Its protein is CASSSPGQANYGYTF.

V and J are TRBV7-3 and TRBJ1-5; TRBD1 is a possible D gene (6 bases). Trimming removed 5 bases from V and 7 bases from J, with 12 bases in between. Per the germline V gene, CDR1 is SGHTA and CDR2 is FQGTGA. This CDR3 is built from 13 residues. The CDR3 protein is CASSAQQGQPQHF. Written as DNA, the CDR3 is TGTGCCAGCAGCGCCCAACAGGGCCAGCCCCAGCATTTT. Full variable domain (outside the CDR3, taken from reference TRBV7-3 and TRBJ1-5): GAGVSQTPSNKVTEKGKYVELRCDPISGHTALYWYRQSLGQGPEFLIYFQGTGAADDSGLPNDRFFAVRPEGSVSTLKIQRTERGDSAVYLCASSAQQGQPQHFGDGTRLSIL.

The rearrangement links TRBV6-2 or TRBV6-3 to TRBJ2-1; 8 nucleotides agree with TRBD1. CDR1 and CDR2 (germline): MNHEY, SVGEGT. This CDR3 is 16 amino acids long. The ends lost 4 bases at V and 0 bases at J; junction bases unmatched: 5. The CDR3 spells CASSSDRGTSYNEQFF. The CDR3 region has the DNA TGTGCCAGCAGTTCAGACAGGGGAACCTCCTACAATGAGCAGTTCTTC.

The chain couples TRBV28 to TRBJ1-6, with 7 bases fitting TRBD1. This CDR3 comprises 15 residues. V lost 6 bases, J lost 7 bases, and 9 bases stayed unmatched. Germline V gene lookup returns CDR1 MDHEN and CDR2 SYDVKM. CDR3 region: CASRGSQGRNSPLHF. For the CDR3, the DNA is TGTGCCAGCAGGGGATCACAGGGGCGAAATTCACCCCTCCACTTT.

The chain uses TRBV19 and TRBJ2-7; D is perhaps TRBD2 (6 bases). V lost 6 bases and J lost 0, with 15 bases in between. Germline CDR1 LNHDA, CDR2 SQIVND (reference sequence). This CDR3 is 15 amino acids long. Here the CDR3 DNA reads TGTGCCAGTAGCGCGGGACCAAGGAGCTCCTACGAGCAGTACTTC. Translated, it gives CASSAGPRSSYEQYF.

Comments on this clone: This same CDR3 is encoded by further DNA sequences in the sample. The V gene is TRBV7-3, the J gene TRBJ2-5; D is undetermined. Trimming shortened V by 5 bases and J by 2 bases, and 9 bases separated the two germline ends. The CDR3 is 13 residues long. CDR1 SGHTA and CDR2 FQGTGA come from the germline V gene. The CDR3 sequence is CASSLGTQETQYF. CDR3 DNA sequence: TGTGCCAGCAGCCTAGGCACTCAAGAGACCCAGTACTTC.

V gene TRBV21-1 combines with J gene TRBJ2-3; TRBD2 is the table's D call, not checked against the DNA. TRBV21-1 counts as a pseudogene. The CDR3 totals 16 residues. The CDR3 coding sequence is TGTGCCAGCAGCCAAAGACTAGCGGGATTAACAGATACGCAGTATTTT. Protein product: CASSQRLAGLTDTQYF.

As to this clone: A junction boundary mismatches the germline segment, possibly from a read error. The V and J genes are TRBV3-1 (or the pseudogene TRBV3-2) and TRBJ2-1; 11 positions match TRBD2. CDR1 and CDR2 from the germline V gene are LGHDT and YNNKEL (reference sequence). This CDR3 is built from 18 residues. The CDR3, as DNA: TGTGCCAGCAGCCAAGATGGGATGGAACACCAACTAGCGGGAGTCCTGATCTTC. Amino acid sequence: CASSQDGMEHQLAGVLIF.

This clone is a singleton in its sample. The genes are TRBV28 and TRBJ2-1; tentative D call: TRBD1 (6 bases). The CDR3 has 16 amino acids. The V end was cut by 4 bases, the J end by 6 bases, with 19 bases between. Germline lookup yields CDR1 MDHEN and CDR2 SYDVKM. The CDR3 DNA sequence: TGTGCCAGCAGTTCATCGACAGGCCCGAGGTTCAATGAGCAGTTCTTC. It yields the protein CASSSSTGPRFNEQFF. The entire variable domain, with the rest obtained from reference TRBV28 and TRBJ2-1, is as follows: DVKVTQSSRYLVKRTGEKVFLECVQDMDHENMFWYRQDPGLGLRLIYFSYDVKMKEKGDIPEGYSVSREKKERFSLILESASTNQTSMYLCASSSSTGPRFNEQFFGPGTRLTVL.

The chain is built from TRBV2 and TRBJ2-1, with 10 bases lining up with TRBD2. Unmatched junction bases numbered 6, after V lost 8 bases and J lost 2 bases. CDR1 and CDR2 from the germline V gene are SNHLY and FYNNEI. This CDR3 region has 15 residues. CDR3 residues: CASCSGRLTYNEQFF. In nucleotides, the CDR3 is TGTGCCAGCTGTAGCGGGAGGTTAACCTACAATGAGCAGTTCTTC. Variable domain in full (rest from reference TRBV2 and TRBJ2-1): EPEVTQTPSHQVTQMGQEVILRCVPISNHLYFYWYRQILGQKVEFLVSFYNNEISEKSEIFDDQFSVERPDGSNFTLKIRSTKLEDSAMYFCASCSGRLTYNEQFFGPGTRLTVL.

The V and J genes are TRBV2 and TRBJ2-2; the D gene is possibly TRBD1 (5 bases). There are 13 residues in the CDR3. From germline, CDR1 is SNHLY and CDR2 FYNNEI. The V and J ends lost 8 bases and 5 bases respectively, with 12 bases between them. DNA of the CDR3: TGTGCCAGCGGGTCACAGGCGACCGGGGAGCTGTTTTTT. Encoded protein: CASGSQATGELFF.

The chain uses TRBV4-2 and TRBJ2-3; 9 bases align to TRBD2. CDR3 length: 17 residues. Germline values: CDR1 LGHNA, CDR2 YNFKEQ. Trimming took 5 bases from V and 5 from J; bases not matched to a gene: 14. DNA for the CDR3: TGTGCCAGCAGCTTGACTTCTAGCGGGAAGATTCGAGATACGCAGTATTTT. Translating it yields CASSLTSSGKIRDTQYF.

V and J are TRBV2 and TRBJ2-1; D call uncertain. CDR1 is SNHLY and CDR2 is FYNNEI in the germline V gene. Deletions cut 0 bases from V and 15 bases from J, with 12 bases between. CDR3 length: 12 residues. CDR3 region: CASSEAELVTFF. CDR3 coding DNA: TGTGCCAGCAGTGAAGCCGAGCTAGTCACGTTCTTC.

The chain links TRBV10-3 to TRBJ2-3, with 9 bases that match TRBD2. The germline V gene encodes CDR1 ENHRY and CDR2 SYGVKD. V lost 3 bases to trimming and J lost 0 bases; unmatched junction nucleotides: 4. The CDR3 covers 16 residues. The CDR3 here is CAISENLAGSTDTQYF. The DNA of the CDR3 is TGTGCCATCAGTGAAAACCTAGCGGGAAGCACAGATACGCAGTATTTT.

The chain couples TRBV30 to TRBJ2-1; 7 nucleotides agree with TRBD1. CDR1 and CDR2 from the germline V gene are GTSNPN and SVGIG (reference sequence). Trimming cost V 1 base and J 3 bases; bases outside gene matches: 6. This CDR3 is built from 15 residues. DNA of the CDR3: TGTGCCTGGAGTGCAGGGCCAGGGGGCTACAATGAGCAGTTCTTC. It is translated as CAWSAGPGGYNEQFF.

This sequence joins TRBV7-9 and TRBJ2-7; D unclear. The length of the CDR3 is 18 residues. Trimming left V 1 base short and J 0 bases short, with 19 bases between. Germline loops: CDR1 SEHNR, CDR2 FQNEAQ (reference sequence). CDR3 protein: CASSLGPQRRWDSYEQYF. The CDR3 DNA follows: TGTGCCAGCAGCTTAGGCCCCCAAAGAAGATGGGACTCCTACGAGCAGTACTTC.

V usage is TRBV6-2 or TRBV6-3 and J usage is TRBJ2-5; D is ambiguous. This CDR3 has 13 residues. V shed 1 base and J shed 1 base, with 4 bases lying between them. Germline values: CDR1 MNHEY, CDR2 SVGEGT. Here the CDR3 DNA reads TGTGCCAGCAGTTACTTGTTCCAAGAGACCCAGTACTTC. This encodes CASSYLFQETQYF.

This chain joins TRBV6-2 or TRBV6-3 and TRBJ2-5; no reliable D call. CDR1 is MNHEY and CDR2 is SVGEGT in the germline V gene. This CDR3 has 12 amino acids. With 2 bases removed from V and 5 bases from J, the gap between germline ends came to 6 bases. CDR3 in DNA: TGTGCCAGCAGTTACGACACGGAGACCCAGTACTTC. Translation: CASSYDTETQYF.

The chain employs TRBV4-1 and TRBJ1-4; D gene unclear. Looked up from germline, CDR1 is MGHRA and CDR2 is YSYEKL. The V and J ends lost 4 bases and 6 bases respectively, with 9 bases between them. The CDR3 has 13 residues. CDR3 residues: CASSREIDEKLFF. CDR3 DNA sequence: TGCGCCAGCAGCCGAGAGATAGATGAAAAACTGTTTTTT.

In this sample, this clone turned up once. The V and J genes are TRBV7-2 and TRBJ1-1; D gene ambiguous. Trimming removed 1 base from V and 9 bases from J, with 15 bases in between. Germline V CDR1 and CDR2: SGHTA, FQGNSA. This CDR3 is 14 amino acids long. The CDR3 spells CASSLVIPASQAFF. CDR3 nucleotides: TGTGCCAGCAGCTTAGTTATCCCAGCTTCACAAGCTTTCTTT.

The chain carries TRBV19 and TRBJ1-5; D uncertain. Looked up from germline, CDR1 is LNHDA and CDR2 is SQIVND (reference sequence). The ends were cut back, 3 bases at V and 5 bases at J, with 8 bases in the middle. CDR3 size: 13 residues. The CDR3: CASSIRYYQPQHF. CDR3 nucleotides: TGTGCCAGTAGTATCCGTTACTATCAGCCCCAGCATTTT. The full variable domain, its missing parts supplied by reference TRBV19 and TRBJ1-5, is DGGITQSPKYLFRKEGQNVTLSCEQNLNHDAMYWYRQDPGQGLRLIYYSQIVNDFQKGDIAEGYSVSREKKESFPLTVTSAQKNPTAFYLCASSIRYYQPQHFGDGTRLSIL.

The chain links TRBV9 to TRBJ1-2; 8 bases align to TRBD1. CDR3 size: 15 residues. Germline lookup yields CDR1 SGDLS and CDR2 YYNGEE. V lost 3 bases to trimming and J lost 5 bases; unmatched junction nucleotides: 9. The CDR3 DNA reads TGTGCCAGCAGCGCCACAGGGGGGGAGGTATATGGCTACACCTTC. Translated: CASSATGGEVYGYTF.